A selection of T cell receptor beta chains follows, all from one sample in a study of CD8+ T cells in alopecia areata. TCRdb's table, derived via immunoSEQ multiplex PCR, lists solely in-frame clones and lacks some. The table includes more than 95,000 clones, roughly two fifths detected once. Sequencing used CD4+ T cells sorted from blood. Receptors were obtained from a human donor with alopecia areata. Each CDR3 is given with its conserved first and last residue. Fields, in order: J gene, clone size, CDR3 length, V gene, D gene, CDR3 DNA, CDR3 protein. The D gene is left open where the match is weak. Expanded clones are given a class, and other clones once, few, many or no size at all.

>TRBJ1-2|NA|14|TRBV30|TRBD1
TGTGCCTGGAATAAGTTTAGGACAGGGAATGGCTACACCTTC
CAWNKFRTGNGYTF
>TRBJ2-1|NA|16|TRBV30|TRBD2
TGTGCCTGGAGACCGCAGTCGGGACTAGTAATCGTTGAGCAGTTCTTC
CAWRPQSGLVIVEQFF
>TRBJ2-5|few|16|TRBV9|TRBD2
TGTGCCAGCAGCGTAGGGCTAGCGGGAGGGGAGGAGACCCAGTACTTC
CASSVGLAGGEETQYF
>TRBJ2-1|few|15|TRBV15|NA
TGTGCCACCAGCTCCGGGACGTTACCCGTCAATGAGCAGTTCTTC
CATSSGTLPVNEQFF
>TRBJ2-7|NA|14|TRBV6-1|NA
TGTGCCAGCAGGGAAGGACGGGACTCCGCCGAGCAGTACTTC
CASREGRDSAEQYF
>TRBJ2-5|few|18|TRBV19|TRBD2
TGTGCCAGTAGTCCTAAACCGGGACTAGCGGGACGTTGGGAGACCCAGTACTTC
CASSPKPGLAGRWETQYF
>TRBJ1-6|few|16|TRBV19|NA
TGTGCCAGTAGTCATTCCAGCCGAAACAGGAATTCACCCCTCCACTTT
CASSHSSRNRNSPLHF
>TRBJ2-5|NA|14|TRBV4-2|TRBD2
TGTGCCAGCAGCCCGTCGACTAGCGGAGAGACCCAGTACTTC
CASSPSTSGETQYF
>TRBJ1-1|NA|13|TRBV7-2|NA
TGTGCCAGCTGGCAGGGCATGCGAACTGAAGCTTTCTTT
CASWQGMRTEAFF
>TRBJ2-1|few|14|TRBV11-2|TRBD2
TGTGCCAGCGGAATAGCGGGGGGGAACAATGAGCAGTTCTTC
CASGIAGGNNEQFF
>TRBJ2-2|few|14|TRBV14|NA
TGTGCCAGCAGCCAAGTTCGGGGGAAGAGGGAGCTGTTTTTT
CASSQVRGKRELFF
>TRBJ1-5|NA|12|TRBV28|NA
TGTGCCAGCAGTTTACTTCGGCAGCCCCAGCATTTT
CASSLLRQPQHF
>TRBJ2-1|NA|16|TRBV27|TRBD2
TGTGCCAGCAGACGACTAGCGGGAGTGTCCTACAATGAGCAGTTCTTC
CASRRLAGVSYNEQFF
>TRBJ2-4|few|16|TRBV7-8|NA
TGTGCCAGCAGCTCCCTAACCGGGACACCTGAAAACATTCAGTACTTC
CASSSLTGTPENIQYF
>TRBJ2-1|NA|13|TRBV7-7|TRBD1
TGTGCTAGCAGCCGTGACAGGGGGAATGAGCAGTTCTTC
CASSRDRGNEQFF
>TRBJ2-5|once|15|TRBV27|TRBD1
TGTGCCAGCAGTTCCGGGACAGGGGGCCAAGAGACCCAGTACTTC
CASSSGTGGQETQYF
>TRBJ2-3|NA|13|TRBV6-6|NA
TGTGCCAGCAGTTCTCTTCAGGGGGGTACGCAGTATTTT
CASSSLQGGTQYF
>TRBJ2-5|NA|16|TRBV28|TRBD2
TGTGCCAGCAGCCCGGGAGGCGCGGGAGGTTACGAGACCCAGTACTTC
CASSPGGAGGYETQYF
>TRBJ2-7|once|14|TRBV5-4|TRBD1
TGTGCCAGCAGCCCTCGGGACAGATCCTACGAGCAGTACTTC
CASSPRDRSYEQYF
>TRBJ2-4|once|15|TRBV4-1|NA
TGCGCCAGCAGCCAATTTTCGGAGGTTGGAAACATTCAGTACTTC
CASSQFSEVGNIQYF
>TRBJ2-3|NA|14|TRBV29-1|TRBD2
TGCAGCGTCGATAAGCGGGAGAGGTCAGATACGCAGTATTTT
CSVDKRERSDTQYF
>TRBJ2-5|few|13|TRBV29-1|NA
TGCAGCTCTCAGTTGTACTCGCAAGAGACCCAGTACTTC
CSSQLYSQETQYF
>TRBJ2-2|NA|14|TRBV2|NA
TGTGCCAGCAGTGGCATTGGGGTCACCGGGGAGCTGTTTTTT
CASSGIGVTGELFF
>TRBJ1-2|few|12|TRBV29-1|NA
TGCAGCGTTGAGCCCGTCAACTATGGCTACACCTTC
CSVEPVNYGYTF
>TRBJ2-7|once|13|TRBV6-6|NA
TGTGCCAGCGGAAGACAGAATCCCTACGAGCAGTACTTC
CASGRQNPYEQYF
>TRBJ1-5|few|17|TRBV30|NA
TGTGCCTGGAGTGTAGGCCACCGTCTCGTAAGCAATCAGCCCCAGCATTTT
CAWSVGHRLVSNQPQHF
>TRBJ2-7|few|12|TRBV29-1|NA
TGCAGCGTTGATGTAGCTGGGTACGAGCAGTACTTC
CSVDVAGYEQYF
>TRBJ2-7|few|15|TRBV19|TRBD1
TGTGCCAGTAGTACCCTGGACAGGGTTGGGTACGAGCAGTACTTC
CASSTLDRVGYEQYF
>TRBJ2-1|NA|16|TRBV10-3|TRBD2
TGTGCCATCAGTCCCCTAGCGGGAGCTGCCTACAATGAGCAGTTCTTC
CAISPLAGAAYNEQFF
>TRBJ2-7|few|15|TRBV27|TRBD2
TGTGCCAGCAGTTTAAAGCCAGCGGGAGGGTACGAGCAGTACTTC
CASSLKPAGGYEQYF
>TRBJ2-5|NA|15|TRBV10-3|TRBD2
TGTGCCATCAGTGATGGCGGGAGGAGGCAAGAGACCCAGTACTTC
CAISDGGRRQETQYF
>TRBJ2-1|NA|15|TRBV18|NA
TGTGCCAGCTCACCATTCCCCACCTCCTACAATGAGCAGTTCTTC
CASSPFPTSYNEQFF
>TRBJ1-1|few|14|TRBV7-2|NA
TGTGCCAGCAGCTTAGGTGGGGTGACCACTGAAGCTTTCTTT
CASSLGGVTTEAFF
>TRBJ2-5|once|12|TRBV5-1|NA
TGCGCCAGCAGCTTGGACCAAGAGACCCAGTACTTC
CASSLDQETQYF
>TRBJ2-3|NA|13|TRBV9|TRBD1
TGTGCCAGCAGCGTCCTACAGGGGGATACGCAGTATTTT
CASSVLQGDTQYF
>TRBJ2-7|NA|13|TRBV6-5|NA
TGTGCCAGCAGTTATCGGAGGGCCTACGAGCAGTACTTC
CASSYRRAYEQYF
>TRBJ2-4|NA|15|TRBV6-6|TRBD2
TGTGCCAGCAGTTCCTGGTGGGAGGGCAAAAACATTCAGTACTTC
CASSSWWEGKNIQYF
>TRBJ2-5|few|17|TRBV7-2|TRBD1
TGTGCCAGCAGTCTCGGACAGGGCACTACCCTCCGGAAGGCCCAGTACTTC
CASSLGQGTTLRKAQYF
>TRBJ2-1|NA|11|TRBV5-1|NA
TGCGCCAGCTCGACCTACAATGAGCAGTTCTTC
CASSTYNEQFF
>TRBJ2-7|NA|15|TRBV29-1|TRBD2
TGCAGCGCACAGCGACTAGCGGGGAATACCTACGAGCAGTACTTC
CSAQRLAGNTYEQYF
>TRBJ1-2|few|13|TRBV7-9|NA
TGTGCCAGCAGCTTACAGGGGCCCTATGGCTACACCTTC
CASSLQGPYGYTF
>TRBJ2-2|NA|18|TRBV4-1|NA
TGCGCCAGCAGCCAAAGGAGCGGGCGATACTCGAACACCGGGGAGCTGTTTTTT
CASSQRSGRYSNTGELFF